These 2 T cell receptor beta chains came from one sample sequenced in a study of blood T cell repertoires in COVID-19. Assay: immunoSEQ multiplex PCR; the TCRdb copy retains only in-frame clones and omits some. The sample has fewer than 90,000 clones, 88% seen once. Sequenced: peripheral blood. All receptors come from a woman of 80 years or more with active or convalescent COVID-19.

The chain has TRBV12-5 and TRBJ1-5, with a possible D match to TRBD1 (5 bases). Germline V gene lookup returns CDR1 LGHNT and CDR2 FRNRAP. The CDR3 has 16 amino acids. Trimming removed 5 bases at V and 11 bases at J, with 25 bases between. This CDR3 is CASGRGLGPDRRTQHF. CDR3 nucleotide sequence: TGTGCTAGTGGTCGGGGGTTGGGACCTGACCGGAGGACCCAGCATTTT.

This CDR3 reads CASSYGGESDTQYF. The CDR3 DNA sequence: TGTGCCAGCAGTTACGGGGGGGAGTCAGATACGCAGTATTTT. This rearrangement joins TRBV6-5 to TRBJ2-3; 7 bases line up with TRBD2. Germline V gene lookup returns CDR1 MNHEY and CDR2 SVGAGI. The CDR3 has 14 amino acids. V lost 2 bases to trimming and J lost 4 bases; unmatched junction nucleotides: 3.